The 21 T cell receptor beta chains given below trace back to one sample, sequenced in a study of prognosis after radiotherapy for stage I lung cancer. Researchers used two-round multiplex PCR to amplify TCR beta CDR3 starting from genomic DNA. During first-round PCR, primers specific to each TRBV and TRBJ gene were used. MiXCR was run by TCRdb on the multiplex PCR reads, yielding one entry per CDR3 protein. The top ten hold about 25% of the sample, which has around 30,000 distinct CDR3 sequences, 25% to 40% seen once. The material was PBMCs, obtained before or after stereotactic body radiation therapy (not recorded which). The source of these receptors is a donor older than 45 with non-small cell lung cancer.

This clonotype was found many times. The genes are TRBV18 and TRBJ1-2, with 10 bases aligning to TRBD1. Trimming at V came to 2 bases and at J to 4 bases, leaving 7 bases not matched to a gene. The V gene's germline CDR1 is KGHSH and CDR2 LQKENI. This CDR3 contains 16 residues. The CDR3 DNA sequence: TGTGCCAGCTCACCAGAGAGGACAGGGGGTCCCTATGGCTACACCTTC. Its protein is CASSPERTGGPYGYTF.

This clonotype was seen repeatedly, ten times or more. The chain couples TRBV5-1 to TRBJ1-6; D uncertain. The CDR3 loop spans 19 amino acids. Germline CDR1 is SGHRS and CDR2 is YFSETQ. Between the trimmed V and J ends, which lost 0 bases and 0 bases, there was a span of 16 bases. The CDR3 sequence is CASSLVPAAASSYNSPLHF. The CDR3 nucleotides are TGCGCCAGCAGCTTGGTCCCGGCAGCCGCGAGCTCCTATAATTCACCCCTCCACTTT. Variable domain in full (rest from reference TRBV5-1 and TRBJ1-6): KAGVTQTPRYLIKTRGQQVTLSCSPISGHRSVSWYQQTPGQGLQFLFEYFSETQRNKGNFPGRFSGRQFSNSRSEMNVSTLELGDSALYLCASSLVPAAASSYNSPLHFGNGTRLTVT.

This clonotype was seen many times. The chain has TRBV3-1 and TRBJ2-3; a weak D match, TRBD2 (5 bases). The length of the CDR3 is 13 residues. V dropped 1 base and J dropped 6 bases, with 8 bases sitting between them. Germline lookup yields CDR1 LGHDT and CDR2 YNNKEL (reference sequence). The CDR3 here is CASSQASPDTQYF. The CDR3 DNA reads TGTGCCAGCAGCCAAGCTAGCCCGGATACGCAGTATTTT.

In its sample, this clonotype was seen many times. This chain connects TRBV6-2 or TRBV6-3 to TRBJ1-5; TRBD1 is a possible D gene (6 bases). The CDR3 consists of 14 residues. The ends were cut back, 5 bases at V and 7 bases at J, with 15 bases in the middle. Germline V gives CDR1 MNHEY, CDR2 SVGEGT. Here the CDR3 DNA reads TGTGCCAGCAGTCGCTCGGGGGGCGGGCAGCCCCAGCATTTT. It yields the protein CASSRSGGGQPQHF.

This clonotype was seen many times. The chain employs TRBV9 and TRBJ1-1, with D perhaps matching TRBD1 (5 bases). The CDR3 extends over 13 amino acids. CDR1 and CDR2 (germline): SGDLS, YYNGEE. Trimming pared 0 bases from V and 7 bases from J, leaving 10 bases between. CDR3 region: CASSVDSRGEAFF. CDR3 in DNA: TGTGCCAGCAGCGTAGATTCAAGGGGTGAAGCTTTCTTT.

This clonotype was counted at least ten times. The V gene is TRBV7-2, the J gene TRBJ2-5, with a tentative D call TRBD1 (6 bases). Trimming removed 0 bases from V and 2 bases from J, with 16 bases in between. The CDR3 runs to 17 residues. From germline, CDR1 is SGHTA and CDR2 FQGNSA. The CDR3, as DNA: TGTGCCAGCAGCTTAGCTGGGGGTTGGGGGCCTCAAGAGACCCAGTACTTC. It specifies CASSLAGGWGPQETQYF.

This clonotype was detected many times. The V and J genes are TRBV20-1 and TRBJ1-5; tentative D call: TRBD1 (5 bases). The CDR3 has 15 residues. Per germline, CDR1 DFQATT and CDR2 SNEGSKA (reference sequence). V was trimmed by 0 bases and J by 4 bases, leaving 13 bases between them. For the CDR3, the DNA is TGCAGTGCTAGAGATCCCGGAGGGGAGAATCAGCCCCAGCATTTT. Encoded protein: CSARDPGGENQPQHF.

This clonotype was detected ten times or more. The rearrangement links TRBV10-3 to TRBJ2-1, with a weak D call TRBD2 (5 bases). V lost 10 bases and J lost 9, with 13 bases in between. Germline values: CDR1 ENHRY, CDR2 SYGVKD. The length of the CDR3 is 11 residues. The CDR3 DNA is TGTGCCACCTTAGACTACCCTGAGCAGTTCTTC. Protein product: CATLDYPEQFF.

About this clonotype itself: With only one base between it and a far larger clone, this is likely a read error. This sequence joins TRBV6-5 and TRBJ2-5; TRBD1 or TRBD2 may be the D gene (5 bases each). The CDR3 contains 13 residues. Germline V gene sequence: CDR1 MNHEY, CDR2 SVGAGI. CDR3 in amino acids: CASSWGWGEAQYF. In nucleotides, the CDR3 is TGTGCCAGCAGTTGGGGGTGGGGAGAGGCCCAGTACTTC.

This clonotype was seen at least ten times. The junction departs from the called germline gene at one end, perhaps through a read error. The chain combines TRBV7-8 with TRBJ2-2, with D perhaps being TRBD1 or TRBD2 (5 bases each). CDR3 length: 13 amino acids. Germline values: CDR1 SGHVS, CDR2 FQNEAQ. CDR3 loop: CASSLVGAGELSF. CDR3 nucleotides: TGTGCCAGCAGCTTAGTCGGGGCCGGGGAGCTGTCTTTT.

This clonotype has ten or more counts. The CDR3 DNA reads as TGTGCCAGCAGGGGACAGGTCCAGCCCCAGCATTTT. It codes for CASRGQVQPQHF. The chain carries TRBV28 and TRBJ1-5; TRBD1 agrees at 8 bases. This CDR3 is 12 amino acids long. Germline CDR1 and CDR2: MDHEN and SYDVKM. V shed 6 bases, J shed 7 bases, and the junction held 2 bases outside the gene matches.

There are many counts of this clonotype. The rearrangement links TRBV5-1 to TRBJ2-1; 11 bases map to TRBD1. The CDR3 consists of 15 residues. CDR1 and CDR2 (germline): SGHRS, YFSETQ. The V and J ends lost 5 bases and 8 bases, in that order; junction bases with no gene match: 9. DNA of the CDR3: TGCGCCAGCAGACCGGGACAGGGGGTTATCGATGAGCAGTTCTTC. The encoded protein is CASRPGQGVIDEQFF.

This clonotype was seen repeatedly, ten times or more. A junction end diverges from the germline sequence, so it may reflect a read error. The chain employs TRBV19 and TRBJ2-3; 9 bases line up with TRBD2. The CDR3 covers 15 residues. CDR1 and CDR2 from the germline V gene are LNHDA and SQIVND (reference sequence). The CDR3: CASSASGTSKDTQYF. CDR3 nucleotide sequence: TGTGCCAGTAGTGCTTCCGGGACTAGCAAAGATACGCAGTATTTT. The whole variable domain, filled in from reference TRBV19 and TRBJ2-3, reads DGGITQSPKYLFRKEGQNVTLSCEQNLNHDAMYWYRQDPGQGLRLIYYSQIVNDFQKGDIAEGYSVSREKKESFPLTVTSAQKNPTAFYLCASSASGTSKDTQYFGPGTRLTVL.

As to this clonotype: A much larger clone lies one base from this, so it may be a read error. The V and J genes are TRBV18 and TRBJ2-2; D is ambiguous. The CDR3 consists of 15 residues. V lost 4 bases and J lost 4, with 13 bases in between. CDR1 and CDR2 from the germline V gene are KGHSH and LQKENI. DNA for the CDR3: TGTGCCAGCTCACGGGCAGGAGCAGGCACCGGGGAGCTGTTTTTT. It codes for CASSRAGAGTGELFF.

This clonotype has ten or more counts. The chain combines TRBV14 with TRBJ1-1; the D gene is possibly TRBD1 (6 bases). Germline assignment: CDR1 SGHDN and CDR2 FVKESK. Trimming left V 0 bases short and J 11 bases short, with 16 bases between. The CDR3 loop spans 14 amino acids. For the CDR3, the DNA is TGTGCCAGCAGCCAAGACAGGGGCCTCCCGGAGGCTTTCTTT. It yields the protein CASSQDRGLPEAFF.

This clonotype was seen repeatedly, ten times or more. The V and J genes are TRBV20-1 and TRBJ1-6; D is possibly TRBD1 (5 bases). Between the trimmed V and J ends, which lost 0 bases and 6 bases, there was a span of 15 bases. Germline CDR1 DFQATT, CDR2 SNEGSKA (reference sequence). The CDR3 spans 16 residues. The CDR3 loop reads CSARDSGGGPNSPLHF. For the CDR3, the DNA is TGCAGTGCTAGAGATTCAGGCGGGGGTCCTAATTCACCCCTCCACTTT.

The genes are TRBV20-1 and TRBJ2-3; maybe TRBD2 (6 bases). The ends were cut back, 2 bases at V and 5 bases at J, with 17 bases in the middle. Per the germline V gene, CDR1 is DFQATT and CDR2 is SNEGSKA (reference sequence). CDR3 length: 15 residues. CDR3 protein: CSARYRGCHGDTQYF. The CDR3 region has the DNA TGCAGTGCTAGATACCGGGGGTGCCATGGAGATACGCAGTATTTT.

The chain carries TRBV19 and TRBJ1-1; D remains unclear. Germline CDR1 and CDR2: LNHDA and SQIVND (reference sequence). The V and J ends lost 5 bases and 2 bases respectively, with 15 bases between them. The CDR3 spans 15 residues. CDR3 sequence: CASSSRVGFNTEAFF. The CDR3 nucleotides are TGTGCCAGTAGTTCCAGAGTCGGGTTCAACACTGAAGCTTTCTTT.

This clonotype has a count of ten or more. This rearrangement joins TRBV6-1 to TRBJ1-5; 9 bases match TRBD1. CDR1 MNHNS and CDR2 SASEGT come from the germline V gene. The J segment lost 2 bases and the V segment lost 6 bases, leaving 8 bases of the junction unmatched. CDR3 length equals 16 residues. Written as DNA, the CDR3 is TGTGCCAGCAGGACACTCCGGGACAGGGGCAATCAGCCCCAGCATTTT. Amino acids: CASRTLRDRGNQPQHF.

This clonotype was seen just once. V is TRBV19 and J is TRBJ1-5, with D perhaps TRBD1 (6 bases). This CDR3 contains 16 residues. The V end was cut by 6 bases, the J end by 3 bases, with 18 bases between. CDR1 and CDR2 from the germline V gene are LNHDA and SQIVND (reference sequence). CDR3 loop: CASRGGAGLINQPQHF. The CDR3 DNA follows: TGTGCCAGTAGGGGGGGCGCTGGGCTGATCAATCAGCCCCAGCATTTT.

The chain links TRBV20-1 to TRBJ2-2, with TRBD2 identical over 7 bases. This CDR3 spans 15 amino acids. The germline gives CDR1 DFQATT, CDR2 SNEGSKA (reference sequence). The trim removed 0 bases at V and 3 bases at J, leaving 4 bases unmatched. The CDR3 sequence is CSARDLLADTGELFF. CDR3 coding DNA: TGCAGTGCTAGAGACCTTCTAGCGGACACCGGGGAGCTGTTTTTT.